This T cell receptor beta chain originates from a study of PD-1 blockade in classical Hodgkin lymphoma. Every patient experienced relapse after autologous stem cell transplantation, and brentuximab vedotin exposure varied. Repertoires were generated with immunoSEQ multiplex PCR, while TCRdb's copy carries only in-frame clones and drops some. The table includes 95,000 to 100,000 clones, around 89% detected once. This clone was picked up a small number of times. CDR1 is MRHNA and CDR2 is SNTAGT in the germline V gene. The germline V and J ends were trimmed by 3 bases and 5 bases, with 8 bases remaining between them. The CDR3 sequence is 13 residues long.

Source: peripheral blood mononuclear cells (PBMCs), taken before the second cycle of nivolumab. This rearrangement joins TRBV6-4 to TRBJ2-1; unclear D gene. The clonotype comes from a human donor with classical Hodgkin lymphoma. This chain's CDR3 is CASSEGPNNEQFF. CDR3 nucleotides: TGTGCCAGCAGTGAGGGTCCTAACAATGAGCAGTTCTTC.